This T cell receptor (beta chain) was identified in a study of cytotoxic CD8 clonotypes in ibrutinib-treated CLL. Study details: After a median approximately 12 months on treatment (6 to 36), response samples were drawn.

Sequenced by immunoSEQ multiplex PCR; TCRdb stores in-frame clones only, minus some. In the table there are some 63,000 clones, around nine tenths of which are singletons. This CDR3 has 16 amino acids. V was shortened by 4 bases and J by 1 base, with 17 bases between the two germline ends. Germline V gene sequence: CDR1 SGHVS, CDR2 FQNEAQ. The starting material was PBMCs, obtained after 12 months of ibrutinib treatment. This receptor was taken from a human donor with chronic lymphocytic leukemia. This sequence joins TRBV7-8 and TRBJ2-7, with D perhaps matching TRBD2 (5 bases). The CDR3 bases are TGTGCCAGCAGCTCCCGCCGACGCGGCGGGTCCTACGAGCAGTACTTC. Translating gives CASSSRRRGGSYEQYF.